This entry lists 22 T cell receptor beta chains sequenced from one sample in a study of shared clonotypes between healthy human individuals. Generated by immunoSEQ multiplex PCR, the TCRdb table keeps only in-frame clones and is missing some. The profile shows about 490,000 clones, 70% to 80% of them singletons. Sequenced input: PBMCs. All receptors derive from a woman aged 35 to 49 in good health. Some clones in this sample may be carry-over from other donors' samples.

The rearrangement uses TRBV18 and TRBJ1-1, with a weak D call TRBD1 (5 bases). The germline V and J ends were trimmed by 0 bases and 12 bases, with 20 bases remaining between them. Germline CDR1 KGHSH, CDR2 LQKENI. CDR3 length: 15 residues. The CDR3 spells CASSPPGVGQGKPFF. The CDR3 DNA is TGTGCCAGCTCACCACCGGGAGTTGGTCAGGGTAAGCCTTTCTTT.

The chain uses TRBV30 and TRBJ1-5; D is uncertain. The CDR3 sequence is 16 residues long. Looked up from germline, CDR1 is GTSNPN and CDR2 is SVGIG (reference sequence). V lost 0 bases and J lost 1, with 13 bases in between. CDR3 sequence (DNA): TGTGCCTGGAGTGTAGGAAGCGTCGGGAGCAATCAGCCCCAGCATTTT. This sequence encodes CAWSVGSVGSNQPQHF.

The rearrangement links TRBV7-6 to TRBJ2-1; weak D call: TRBD2 (6 bases). From germline, CDR1 is SGHVS and CDR2 FNYEAQ. V lost 7 bases and J 7 bases, leaving 23 bases between the germline ends. CDR3 length equals 16 residues. CDR3 sequence (DNA): TGTGCCAGCACCCAAACCCCCGGGACTCTGGCAAATGAGCAGTTCTTC. Protein product: CASTQTPGTLANEQFF.

The V call is TRBV19, the J call TRBJ1-2; TRBD1 matches 8 bases. The CDR3 length is 14 residues. V was clipped by 3 bases and J by 5 bases; unmatched bases: 5. Germline CDR1 is LNHDA and CDR2 is SQIVND (reference sequence). The CDR3 DNA reads as TGTGCCAGTAGTATCGCCAGGGGGCCATATGGCTACACCTTC. Protein: CASSIARGPYGYTF.

CDR3 protein: CASSIRTSASYEQYF. Here the CDR3 DNA reads TGTGCCAGTAGTATCCGAACTAGCGCGTCCTACGAGCAGTACTTC. The J gene is TRBJ2-7, the V gene TRBV19; 7 bases match TRBD2. Unmatched junction bases numbered 6, after V lost 3 bases and J lost 1 base. This CDR3 spans 15 amino acids. CDR1 and CDR2 from the germline V gene are LNHDA and SQIVND (reference sequence).

Concerning this clone: This sample includes further DNA sequences coding for the same CDR3. The rearrangement uses TRBV28 and TRBJ1-2; D is unclear. The V end was cut by 2 bases, the J end by 4 bases, with 8 bases between. There are 13 residues in the CDR3. Germline loops: CDR1 MDHEN, CDR2 SYDVKM. The CDR3 DNA sequence: TGTGCCAGCAGTTTACCAGGTTCCTATGGCTACACCTTC. It translates to CASSLPGSYGYTF.

The chain links TRBV5-4 to TRBJ2-7, with TRBD1 identical over 9 bases. This CDR3 region has 16 residues. The germline gives CDR1 SGHNT, CDR2 YYREEE (reference sequence). Trimming took 0 bases from V and 3 from J; bases not matched to a gene: 7. CDR3 bases: TGTGCCAGCAGCTTGGTGGGACAGGGCCTCCACTACGAGCAGTACTTC. Its translation is CASSLVGQGLHYEQYF.

This chain links TRBV7-2 with TRBJ2-1; TRBD2 matches at 8 bases. V shed 5 bases and J 8 bases; nucleotides not matched to a gene: 14. This CDR3 has 16 amino acids. CDR1 and CDR2 from the germline V gene are SGHTA and FQGNSA. The DNA for the CDR3 is TGTGCCAGCAGCGGGATTAGCGGGAACGTCCGGTATGAGCAGTTCTTC. This encodes CASSGISGNVRYEQFF. Combining the CDR3 with reference TRBV7-2 and TRBJ2-1 gives the whole variable domain GAGVSQSPSNKVTEKGKDVELRCDPISGHTALYWYRQSLGQGLEFLIYFQGNSAPDKSGLPSDRFSAERTGGSVSTLTIQRTQQEDSAVYLCASSGISGNVRYEQFFGPGTRLTVL.

The chain carries TRBV11-3 and TRBJ2-1, with D hard to call. Looked up from germline, CDR1 is SGHNT and CDR2 is YENEEA. CDR3 size: 11 residues. Trimming left V 4 bases short and J 8 bases short, with 6 bases between. The CDR3 bases are TGTGCCAGCAGCTCGGTCGATGAGCAGTTCTTC. This sequence encodes CASSSVDEQFF.

This clone was detected only a few times. This rearrangement joins TRBV18 to TRBJ1-3, with D uncertain. Trimming cost V 2 bases and J 0 bases, with 2 bases left between them. Germline CDR1 is KGHSH and CDR2 is LQKENI. This CDR3 spans 13 amino acids. CDR3 nucleotide sequence: TGTGCCAGCTCACCAGCCTCTGGAAACACCATATATTTT. Protein product: CASSPASGNTIYF.

This chain links TRBV11-1 with TRBJ2-7; 10 nucleotides match TRBD2. This CDR3 has 16 residues. J lost 6 bases, V lost 5 bases, and 13 bases had no gene match. Germline values: CDR1 SGHAT, CDR2 FQDESV (reference sequence). The DNA of the CDR3 is TGTGCCAGCAGCCCCGGGCTAGCGGGAGTGTTGGCCGAGCAGTACTTC. The encoded protein is CASSPGLAGVLAEQYF.

The genes are TRBV2 and TRBJ2-3; maybe TRBD2 (6 bases). With 10 bases removed from V and 4 bases from J, the gap between germline ends came to 9 bases. The V gene's germline CDR1 is SNHLY and CDR2 FYNNEI. This CDR3 comprises 11 residues. The CDR3 region is CAIGSADTQYF. DNA of the CDR3: TGTGCCATCGGGAGTGCAGATACGCAGTATTTT.

The chain employs TRBV27 and TRBJ1-1, with D tentatively TRBD1 (6 bases). CDR1 is MNHEY and CDR2 is SMNVEV in the germline V gene (reference sequence). V was trimmed by 8 bases and J by 5 bases, leaving 18 bases between them. This CDR3 spans 14 amino acids. CDR3 DNA: TGTGCCAGCGGGGAGAGGGGGGTAAGGACTGAAGCTTTCTTT. The encoded protein is CASGERGVRTEAFF.

The CDR3 DNA follows: TGTGCCAGCAGTGAACTGGGGCTGATCTCTGAAGCTTTCTTT. It codes for CASSELGLISEAFF. The chain couples TRBV6-1 to TRBJ1-1; D is perhaps TRBD1 (5 bases). V gave up 2 bases and J gave up 6 bases, with 13 bases separating them. The germline V gene has CDR1 MNHNS and CDR2 SASEGT. The CDR3 runs 14 residues.

The count of this clone is one. In DNA, the CDR3 is TGTGCCAGCAGGGAGGGACAGGGGGCGCATTATGGCTACACCTTC. Encoded protein: CASREGQGAHYGYTF. The chain links TRBV6-6 to TRBJ1-2; 12 nucleotides match TRBD1. This CDR3 has 15 amino acids. V lost 6 bases and J lost 5; bases outside the gene matches: 7. Germline assignment: CDR1 MNHNY and CDR2 SVGAGI (reference sequence).

The rearrangement links TRBV7-3 to TRBJ2-5; 9 bases agree with TRBD2. Germline loops: CDR1 SGHTA, CDR2 FQGTGA. This CDR3 comprises 15 residues. V was clipped by 2 bases and J by 4 bases; unmatched bases: 5. The CDR3 region is CASSLGFSGRETQYF. The CDR3 DNA sequence: TGTGCCAGCAGCTTAGGTTTTAGCGGGAGAGAGACCCAGTACTTC.

A single count supports this clone. The chain recombines TRBV7-8 with TRBJ2-7; 9 nucleotides match TRBD2. Per germline, CDR1 SGHVS and CDR2 FQNEAQ. Trimming at V came to 1 base and at J to 1 base, leaving 5 bases not matched to a gene. This CDR3 is 16 amino acids long. CDR3 sequence (DNA): TGTGCCAGCAGCTTAGTGGGGCTAGCGGGATCCTACGAGCAGTACTTC. Amino acids: CASSLVGLAGSYEQYF.

This chain connects TRBV30 to TRBJ1-1; 7 nucleotides match TRBD1. V trimming: 1 base; J trimming: 1 base; junction bases outside the gene matches: 0. The germline gives CDR1 GTSNPN, CDR2 SVGIG (reference sequence). This CDR3 has 13 amino acids. The CDR3 nucleotides are TGTGCCTGGAGTGGACAGGGGAACACTGAAGCTTTCTTT. Translation gives CAWSGQGNTEAFF.

This chain connects TRBV5-1 to TRBJ2-5, with a weak D call TRBD1 (6 bases). V dropped 4 bases and J dropped 0 bases, with 19 bases sitting between them. Germline V gene lookup returns CDR1 SGHRS and CDR2 YFSETQ. The length of the CDR3 is 17 residues. In nucleotides, the CDR3 is TGCGCCAGCAGCCCTGGAAGAGGCCCAGGGGACCAAGAGACCCAGTACTTC. Translation: CASSPGRGPGDQETQYF.

The rearrangement uses TRBV11-2 and TRBJ2-3; D uncertain. CDR1 is SGHAT and CDR2 is FQNNGV in the germline V gene. V was cut by 1 base and J by 4 bases, with 12 bases left in between. This CDR3 comprises 15 residues. The chain's CDR3 is CASSLVRHSSDTQYF. CDR3 DNA: TGTGCCAGCAGCTTAGTTCGTCACAGTTCAGATACGCAGTATTTT.

The CDR3: CASSVAAGGPNEQYF. CDR3 nucleotide sequence: TGTGCCAGCAGCGTAGCGGCGGGAGGTCCCAACGAGCAGTACTTC. The V call is TRBV9, the J call TRBJ2-7; 8 bases line up with TRBD2. CDR3 length: 15 amino acids. Trimming removed 0 bases from V and 5 bases from J; junction bases left unmatched: 7. Germline V gives CDR1 SGDLS, CDR2 YYNGEE.

CDR3 residues: CASSRTETQYF. The CDR3 coding sequence is TGTGCCAGCAGCCGAACAGAGACCCAGTACTTC. V is TRBV7-8 and J is TRBJ2-5, with unresolved D. Germline V gives CDR1 SGHVS, CDR2 FQNEAQ. The CDR3 consists of 11 residues. Trimming cost V 5 bases and J 4 bases, with 5 bases left between them.